One and the same sample provided the 27 T cell receptor beta chains below, sequenced in a study of early T cells in non-severe SARS-CoV-2 infection. MiXCR, applied by TCRdb to the 5' RACE reads, yields one record per CDR3 protein. This table holds 68,000 or so distinct CDR3 sequences, roughly a tenth found once. Source material: whole blood. Receptors were obtained from an adult who was a healthcare worker with PCR-confirmed SARS-CoV-2 infection or an uninfected control (not recorded which).

There are many counts of this clonotype. This chain links TRBV7-6 with TRBJ2-1, with D maybe TRBD1 (6 bases). The CDR3 extends over 13 amino acids. The germline V and J ends were trimmed by 5 bases and 6 bases, with 11 bases remaining between them. Germline assignment: CDR1 SGHVS and CDR2 FNYEAQ. The CDR3 DNA reads as TGTGCCAGCAGCCTTACAGGGTTCAATGAGCAGTTCTTC. It specifies CASSLTGFNEQFF.

There are many counts of this clonotype. The chain carries TRBV28 and TRBJ1-6, with TRBD1 as a possible D gene (6 bases). CDR1 is MDHEN and CDR2 is SYDVKM in the germline V gene. The ends were cut back, 7 bases at V and 9 bases at J, with 19 bases in the middle. The CDR3 is made up of 15 amino acids. CDR3 DNA sequence: TGTGCCAGCAACACCATAGGGGGTGGCCTTTCACCCCTCCACTTT. Translation: CASNTIGGGLSPLHF. Looking up the rest from reference TRBV28 and TRBJ1-6 gives the full variable domain: DVKVTQSSRYLVKRTGEKVFLECVQDMDHENMFWYRQDPGLGLRLIYFSYDVKMKEKGDIPEGYSVSREKKERFSLILESASTNQTSMYLCASNTIGGGLSPLHFGNGTRLTVT.

The chain links TRBV5-1 to TRBJ1-5, with D maybe TRBD1 (5 bases). Per the germline V gene, CDR1 is SGHRS and CDR2 is YFSETQ. This CDR3 contains 15 residues. Trimming left V 2 bases short and J 3 bases short, with 12 bases between. CDR3 DNA sequence: TGCGCCAGCAGCTTCTCAGGAGGGGCCAATCAGCCCCAGCATTTT. Protein sequence: CASSFSGGANQPQHF. Looking up the rest from reference TRBV5-1 and TRBJ1-5 gives the full variable domain: KAGVTQTPRYLIKTRGQQVTLSCSPISGHRSVSWYQQTPGQGLQFLFEYFSETQRNKGNFPGRFSGRQFSNSRSEMNVSTLELGDSALYLCASSFSGGANQPQHFGDGTRLSIL.

This clonotype has at least ten counts. The chain recombines TRBV20-1 with TRBJ2-5; the D is unclear. Trimming shortened V by 3 bases and J by 3 bases, and 5 bases separated the two germline ends. The CDR3 has 11 residues. Germline lookup yields CDR1 DFQATT and CDR2 SNEGSKA (reference sequence). DNA of the CDR3: TGCAGTGCTAGCCATAAAGAGACCCAGTACTTC. Encoded protein: CSASHKETQYF.

The table lists this clonotype with many counts. The chain combines TRBV12-3 or TRBV12-4 with TRBJ1-5; weak D call: TRBD1 (5 bases). This CDR3 is built from 18 residues. V dropped 4 bases and J dropped 3 bases, with 22 bases sitting between them. CDR3 sequence (DNA): TGTGCCAGCAGTTGGGGTTGGGCAGGGCTAAGGAACAATCAGCCCCAGCATTTT. Translating it yields CASSWGWAGLRNNQPQHF.

The chain recombines TRBV28 with TRBJ1-1; TRBD1 matches 9 bases. The V and J ends lost 5 bases and 5 bases, in that order; junction bases with no gene match: 6. Germline loops: CDR1 MDHEN, CDR2 SYDVKM. The CDR3 length is 14 residues. CDR3 amino acids: CASSPGQGWTEAFF. The CDR3 DNA follows: TGTGCCAGCAGTCCGGGACAGGGATGGACTGAAGCTTTCTTT.

This clonotype has only a few counts. The V call is TRBV6-5, the J call TRBJ2-1; no clear D gene. The germline V gene encodes CDR1 MNHEY and CDR2 SVGAGI. The CDR3 covers 15 residues. V dropped 6 bases and J dropped 0 bases, with 12 bases sitting between them. CDR3 loop: CASSRRQSSYNEQFF. Here the CDR3 DNA reads TGTGCCAGCAGCCGGAGACAAAGCTCCTACAATGAGCAGTTCTTC.

This clonotype has only a few counts. J is TRBJ1-2 and V is TRBV5-1; no firm D call. The CDR3 has 13 residues. V was trimmed by 2 bases and J by 4 bases, leaving 9 bases between them. Germline V gives CDR1 SGHRS, CDR2 YFSETQ. The CDR3 DNA follows: TGCGCCAGCAGCTTAGGTGGCACCTATGGCTACACCTTC. It translates to CASSLGGTYGYTF.

The chain joins TRBV6-6 to TRBJ1-1; D is possibly TRBD1 (6 bases). The V end was cut by 6 bases, the J end by 1 base, with 9 bases between. Germline CDR1 reads MNHNY; CDR2 reads SVGAGI (reference sequence). The CDR3 has 13 residues. The CDR3 reads CASSMDRNTEAFF. The CDR3 nucleotides read TGTGCCAGCAGCATGGACAGGAACACTGAAGCTTTCTTT.

This clonotype was counted many times. This chain links TRBV11-2 with TRBJ2-1; 12 bases agree with TRBD2. V shed 5 bases, J shed 0 bases, and the junction held 2 bases outside the gene matches. CDR3 length: 16 residues. Per germline, CDR1 SGHAT and CDR2 FQNNGV. As DNA, the CDR3 is TGTGCCAGCAGCCCTAGCGGGAGGGCCTCCTACAATGAGCAGTTCTTC. Amino acid sequence: CASSPSGRASYNEQFF. The complete variable domain, with remaining parts taken from reference TRBV11-2 and TRBJ2-1, reads EAGVAQSPRYKIIEKRQSVAFWCNPISGHATLYWYQQILGQGPKLLIQFQNNGVVDDSQLPKDRFSAERLKGVDSTLKIQPAKLEDSAVYLCASSPSGRASYNEQFFGPGTRLTVL.

The rearrangement uses TRBV6-2 or TRBV6-3 and TRBJ1-2; no firm D call. Germline CDR1 and CDR2: MNHEY and SVGEGT. This CDR3 spans 12 amino acids. V lost 5 bases and J 2 bases, leaving 6 bases between the germline ends. The CDR3 region is CASSRMNYGYTF. The CDR3 DNA reads as TGTGCCAGCAGTAGGATGAACTATGGCTACACCTTC.

This sequence joins TRBV10-3 and TRBJ2-3; TRBD2 matches at 11 bases. Trimming at V came to 4 bases and at J to 5 bases, leaving 2 bases not matched to a gene. The V gene's germline CDR1 is ENHRY and CDR2 SYGVKD. This CDR3 region has 14 residues. The CDR3 DNA follows: TGTGCCATCAGTGCTAGCGGGAGGCTAGATACGCAGTATTTT. This translates into CAISASGRLDTQYF.

This clonotype turned up a few times. This chain joins TRBV6-6 and TRBJ1-6; perhaps TRBD1 as D (5 bases). The V end lost 5 bases, the J end lost 12 bases, and 20 bases lay between the germline ends. CDR3 length: 15 amino acids. CDR1 and CDR2 (germline): MNHNY, SVGAGI (reference sequence). The chain's CDR3 is CASSPQSGQGRPLHF. DNA of the CDR3: TGTGCCAGCAGTCCCCAGAGCGGGCAGGGCAGACCCCTCCACTTT.

This clonotype was recorded a few times. V gene TRBV20-1 combines with J gene TRBJ1-4; D might be TRBD1 (5 bases). There are 13 residues in the CDR3. Trimming left V 6 bases short and J 8 bases short, with 16 bases between. Germline-derived CDR1 and CDR2 are DFQATT and SNEGSKA (reference sequence). CDR3 DNA: TGCAGTGCCGTAAACAGGATGGGGGAAAAACTGTTTTTT. As protein: CSAVNRMGEKLFF.

This clonotype has a count of ten or more. The V and J genes are TRBV7-8 and TRBJ1-4; the D is unclear. The CDR3 extends over 15 amino acids. The germline V gene has CDR1 SGHVS and CDR2 FQNEAQ. Trimming took off 5 bases at V and 2 bases at J, with 12 bases between the two ends. The chain's CDR3 is CASSPVGGTNEKLFF. In nucleotides, the CDR3 is TGTGCCAGCAGCCCGGTCGGTGGGACTAATGAAAAACTGTTTTTT.

This clonotype was seen many times. The rearrangement uses TRBV12-3 or TRBV12-4 and TRBJ2-7; TRBD2 aligns across 8 bases. This CDR3 has 11 residues. V was clipped by 6 bases and J by 6 bases; unmatched bases: 1. CDR3 sequence: CASSRGGEQYF. In DNA form, the CDR3 reads TGTGCCAGCAGCCGGGGGGGCGAGCAGTACTTC.

There are a few counts of this clonotype. The rearrangement links TRBV12-3 or TRBV12-4 to TRBJ2-2, with 14 bases lining up with TRBD2. With 6 bases clipped from V and 5 bases from J, the junction kept 5 bases outside the gene matches. The CDR3 is 16 residues long. The CDR3 protein is CASRSGLAGVTGELFF. The CDR3 DNA reads TGTGCCAGCAGGTCGGGACTAGCGGGAGTAACCGGGGAGCTGTTTTTT.

In this sample, this clonotype turned up a few times. The gene calls are TRBV24-1 and TRBJ1-5, with TRBD1 as a possible D gene (5 bases). Trimming took 2 bases from V and 1 from J, leaving 5 bases between them. This CDR3 is built from 14 residues. Germline V gene sequence: CDR1 KGHDR, CDR2 SFDVKD. CDR3 DNA: TGTGCCACCAGTGATTGGGACAGCAATCAGCCCCAGCATTTT. Translation: CATSDWDSNQPQHF.

V usage is TRBV12-3 or TRBV12-4 and J usage is TRBJ2-5; D is ambiguous. Trimming cost V 6 bases and J 4 bases, with 12 bases left between them. The length of the CDR3 is 13 residues. CDR3 loop: CASSQTGAETQYF. The CDR3 nucleotides read TGTGCCAGCAGCCAGACCGGAGCAGAGACCCAGTACTTC.

V and J are TRBV18 and TRBJ2-7; D may match TRBD1 or TRBD2 (7 bases each). The ends were cut back, 1 base at V and 6 bases at J, with 13 bases in the middle. Germline loops: CDR1 KGHSH, CDR2 LQKENI. CDR3 length: 14 amino acids. CDR3 in amino acids: CASSPREGAGEQYF. The DNA for the CDR3 is TGTGCCAGCTCACCACGGGAGGGGGCCGGCGAGCAGTACTTC. The full variable domain, completed using reference TRBV18 and TRBJ2-7, is NAGVMQNPRHLVRRRGQEARLRCSPMKGHSHVYWYRQLPEEGLKFMVYLQKENIIDESGMPKERFSAEFPKEGPSILRIQQVVRGDSAAYFCASSPREGAGEQYFGPGTRLTVT.

Ten or more counts support this clonotype. J is TRBJ2-2 and V is TRBV9; D gene ambiguous. Germline CDR1 is SGDLS and CDR2 is YYNGEE. This CDR3 region has 16 residues. Trimming pared 4 bases from V and 1 base from J, leaving 14 bases between. The CDR3 DNA reads TGTGCCAGCAGCCCAAGGCTCAACCTGAACACCGGGGAGCTGTTTTTT. It specifies CASSPRLNLNTGELFF.

This clonotype has ten or more counts. The rearrangement uses TRBV4-1 and TRBJ1-3, with unresolved D. The V end was cut by 0 bases, the J end by 2 bases, with 11 bases between. The CDR3 length is 16 residues. From germline, CDR1 is MGHRA and CDR2 YSYEKL. In nucleotides, the CDR3 is TGCGCCAGCAGCCAAGAACCCGGGGTTACTGGAAACACCATATATTTT. The encoded protein is CASSQEPGVTGNTIYF.

The chain employs TRBV5-1 and TRBJ1-1; tentative D call: TRBD1 (5 bases). V dropped 4 bases and J dropped 3 bases, with 10 bases sitting between them. The CDR3 extends over 13 amino acids. CDR1 and CDR2 (germline): SGHRS, YFSETQ. The CDR3 sequence: CASSGGTYTEAFF. As DNA, the CDR3 is TGCGCCAGCAGCGGAGGGACCTACACTGAAGCTTTCTTT.

This clonotype was found a few times. The chain carries TRBV20-1 and TRBJ2-7, with D unclear. The V end lost 5 bases, the J end lost 6 bases, and 20 bases lay between the germline ends. CDR1 DFQATT and CDR2 SNEGSKA come from the germline V gene (reference sequence). The CDR3 loop spans 14 amino acids. The CDR3 here is CSAPESGAAGEQYF. As DNA, the CDR3 is TGCAGTGCTCCGGAGTCAGGAGCTGCAGGCGAGCAGTACTTC.

This clonotype showed up many times. V gene TRBV25-1 combines with J gene TRBJ2-1; 10 nucleotides match TRBD2. Trimming took 4 bases from V and 8 from J; bases not matched to a gene: 8. Germline values: CDR1 MGHDK, CDR2 SYGVNS. There are 15 residues in the CDR3. The CDR3 loop reads CASSVPSGRSHEQFF. In nucleotides, the CDR3 is TGTGCCAGCAGTGTTCCTAGCGGGAGAAGTCATGAGCAGTTCTTC.

The CDR3 is CASSLDRSDTQYF. The CDR3 DNA sequence: TGTGCCAGCAGCTTAGACCGGAGCGATACGCAGTATTTT. The V gene is TRBV11-2, the J gene TRBJ2-3; D is uncertain. With 0 bases removed from V and 6 bases from J, the gap between germline ends came to 7 bases. The CDR3 runs to 13 residues. Per the germline V gene, CDR1 is SGHAT and CDR2 is FQNNGV.

This clonotype was observed at least ten times. The rearrangement links TRBV18 to TRBJ1-6, with 9 bases aligning to TRBD1. V shed 6 bases and J 7 bases; nucleotides not matched to a gene: 4. Germline V CDR1 and CDR2: KGHSH, LQKENI. The CDR3 consists of 14 residues. CDR3 DNA: TGTGCCAGCTCGCGGACAGGGGCCAATTCACCCCTCCACTTT. Its protein product is CASSRTGANSPLHF.